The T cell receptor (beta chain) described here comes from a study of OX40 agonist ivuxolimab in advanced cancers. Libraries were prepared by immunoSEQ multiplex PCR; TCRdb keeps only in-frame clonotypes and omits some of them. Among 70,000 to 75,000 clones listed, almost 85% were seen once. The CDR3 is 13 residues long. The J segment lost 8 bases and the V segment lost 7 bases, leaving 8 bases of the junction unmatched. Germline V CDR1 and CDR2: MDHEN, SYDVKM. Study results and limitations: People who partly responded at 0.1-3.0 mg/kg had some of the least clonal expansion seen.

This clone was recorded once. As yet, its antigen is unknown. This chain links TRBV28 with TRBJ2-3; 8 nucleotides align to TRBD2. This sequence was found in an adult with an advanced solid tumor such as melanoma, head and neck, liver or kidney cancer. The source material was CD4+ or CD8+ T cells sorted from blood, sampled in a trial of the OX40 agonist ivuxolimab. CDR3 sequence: CASTAPAGGTQYF. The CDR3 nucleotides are TGTGCCAGCACCGCCCCGGCGGGGGGTACGCAGTATTTT. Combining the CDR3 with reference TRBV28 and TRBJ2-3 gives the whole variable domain DVKVTQSSRYLVKRTGEKVFLECVQDMDHENMFWYRQDPGLGLRLIYFSYDVKMKEKGDIPEGYSVSREKKERFSLILESASTNQTSMYLCASTAPAGGTQYFGPGTRLTVL.